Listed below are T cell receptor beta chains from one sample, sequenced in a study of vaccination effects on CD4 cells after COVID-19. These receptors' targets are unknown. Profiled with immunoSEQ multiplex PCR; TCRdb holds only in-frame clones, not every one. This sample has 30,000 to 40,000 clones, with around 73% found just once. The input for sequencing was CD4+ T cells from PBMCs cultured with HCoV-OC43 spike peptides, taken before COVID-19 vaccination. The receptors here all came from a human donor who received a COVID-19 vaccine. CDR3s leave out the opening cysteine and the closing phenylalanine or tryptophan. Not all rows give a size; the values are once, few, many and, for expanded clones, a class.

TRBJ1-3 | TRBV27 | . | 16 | ASSLSMRSPNSGNTIY
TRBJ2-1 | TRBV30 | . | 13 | AWSVPGLPYNEQF
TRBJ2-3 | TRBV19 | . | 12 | ASRNKTGTDTQY
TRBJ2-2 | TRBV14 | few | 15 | ASSQSLGTGGTGELF
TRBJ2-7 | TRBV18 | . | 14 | ASSPTTLAGAGEQY
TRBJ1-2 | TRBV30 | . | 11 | AWSAGRGNGYT
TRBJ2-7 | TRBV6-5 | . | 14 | ASSYSYYGGFGEQY
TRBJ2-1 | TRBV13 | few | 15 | ASRQTSGSVTYNEQF
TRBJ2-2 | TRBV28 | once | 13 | ASSPGGGNTGELF
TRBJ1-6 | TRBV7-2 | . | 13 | ASSLEGKGNSPLH
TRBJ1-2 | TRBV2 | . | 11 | ASTLDLNYGYT
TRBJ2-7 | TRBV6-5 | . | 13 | ASRTSGGPFYEQY
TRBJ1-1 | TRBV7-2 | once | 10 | ASSLRQGAAF
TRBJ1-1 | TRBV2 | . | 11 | ASSDDRDTEAF
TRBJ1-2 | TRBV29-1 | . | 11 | SVSIGTYYGYT
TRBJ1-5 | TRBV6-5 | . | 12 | ASSGQLSNQPQH
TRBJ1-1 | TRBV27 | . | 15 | ASSSRRQGSANTEAF
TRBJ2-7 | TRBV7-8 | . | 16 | ASSLESGTFGWPYEQY
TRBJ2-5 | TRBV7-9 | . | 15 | ASSRDPGQGAWETQY
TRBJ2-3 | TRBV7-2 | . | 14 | ASSLGFRSRTDTQY
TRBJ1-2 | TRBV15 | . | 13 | ATSRDPKGALGYT
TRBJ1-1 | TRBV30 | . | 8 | ASQGIEAF
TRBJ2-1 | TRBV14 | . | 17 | ASSQAFFRREGSYNEQF
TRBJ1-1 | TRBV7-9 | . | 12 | ASSSQTGGTEAF
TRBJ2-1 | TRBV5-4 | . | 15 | ASSRGTSGILYNEQF
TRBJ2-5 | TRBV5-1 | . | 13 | ASSLEVGQQETQY
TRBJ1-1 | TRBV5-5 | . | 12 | ASSLEAANTEAF
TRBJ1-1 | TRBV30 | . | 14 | AWSVGGAVRNTEAF
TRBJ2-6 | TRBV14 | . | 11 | ASRYSGANVLT
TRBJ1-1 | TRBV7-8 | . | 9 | ASSLGRMAF
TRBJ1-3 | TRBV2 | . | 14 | ASSGGTAYSGNTIY
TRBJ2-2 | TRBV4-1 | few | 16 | ASSQLGFGGRAEGELF
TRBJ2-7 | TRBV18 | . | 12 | ASSPLAGAYEQY
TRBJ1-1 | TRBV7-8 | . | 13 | ASSPIVTGETEAF
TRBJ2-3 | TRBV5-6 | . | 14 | ASSTPQEVPGDTQY
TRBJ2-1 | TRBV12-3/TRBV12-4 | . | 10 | ASSSGPNEQF
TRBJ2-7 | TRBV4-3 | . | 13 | ASSQDRTGNYEQY
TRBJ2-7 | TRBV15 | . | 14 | ATSRVETGGSYEQY
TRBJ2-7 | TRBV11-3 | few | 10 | ASSLDGYEQY
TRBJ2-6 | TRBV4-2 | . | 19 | ASSQDSIRSGDLSGANVLT
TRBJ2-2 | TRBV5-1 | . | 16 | ASSLAGTSGGNTGELF
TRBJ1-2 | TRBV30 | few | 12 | AWRRTGVSYGYT
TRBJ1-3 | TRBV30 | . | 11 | AWRQGAGNTIY
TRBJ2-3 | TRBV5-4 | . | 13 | ASSAGQPNTDTQY
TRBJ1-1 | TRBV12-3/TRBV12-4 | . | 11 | ASTLAGNTEAF
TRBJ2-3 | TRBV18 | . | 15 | ASSPGLAGISTDTQY
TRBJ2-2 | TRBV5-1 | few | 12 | ASSGTYTPGELF
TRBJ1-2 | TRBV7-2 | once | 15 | ASTGSGVKDRPYGYT
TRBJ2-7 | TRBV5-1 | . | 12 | ASSLGAGGREQY
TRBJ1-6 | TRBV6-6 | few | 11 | ASSQGFNSPLH
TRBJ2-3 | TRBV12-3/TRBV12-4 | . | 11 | ASIPGGMDTQY
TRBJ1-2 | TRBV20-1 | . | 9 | SALNNYGYT
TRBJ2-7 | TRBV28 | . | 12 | ASEGLAGEYEQY
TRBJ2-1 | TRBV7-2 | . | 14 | ASSFLGLAPRNEQF
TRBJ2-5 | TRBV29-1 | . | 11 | SVSRTSQETQY
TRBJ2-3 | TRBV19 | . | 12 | ASRSGTSTDTQY
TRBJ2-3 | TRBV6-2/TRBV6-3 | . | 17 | ASSYSIFGNRDPRDTQY
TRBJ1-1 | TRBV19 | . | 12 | ASGPPGARTEAF
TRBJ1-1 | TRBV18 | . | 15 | ASSRQEFGQGGTEAF